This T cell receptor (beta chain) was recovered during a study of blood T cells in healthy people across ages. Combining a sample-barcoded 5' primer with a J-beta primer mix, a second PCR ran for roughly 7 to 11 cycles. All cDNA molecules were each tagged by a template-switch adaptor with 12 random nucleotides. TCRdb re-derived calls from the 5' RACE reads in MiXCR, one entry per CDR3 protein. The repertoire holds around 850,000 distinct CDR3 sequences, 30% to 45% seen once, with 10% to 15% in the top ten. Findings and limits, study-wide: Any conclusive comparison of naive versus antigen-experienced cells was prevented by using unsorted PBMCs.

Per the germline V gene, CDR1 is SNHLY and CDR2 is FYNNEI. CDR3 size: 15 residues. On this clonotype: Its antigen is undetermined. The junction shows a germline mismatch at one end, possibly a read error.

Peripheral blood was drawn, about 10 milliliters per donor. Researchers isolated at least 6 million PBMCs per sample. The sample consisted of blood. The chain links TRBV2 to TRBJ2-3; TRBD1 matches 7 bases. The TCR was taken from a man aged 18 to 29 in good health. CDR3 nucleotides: TGTGCCAGCAAAACAGGGGTCTCGGGCACAGATGCGCAGTATTTT. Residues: CASKTGVSGTDAQYF.